This TCR beta chain was sequenced during a study of regulatory T cells in long-lasting Graves disease. This clonotype occurred a few times. For TCR beta, libraries came from iRepertoire HTBI primers and Arm-PCR of CDR3 regions. TCRdb reprocessed the multiplex PCR reads via MiXCR and lists one record per CDR3 protein. The profile covers 530,000 or so distinct CDR3 sequences, with less than 15% appearing a single time and 10% taken by the ten largest. Time point described: newly diagnosed GD, antithyroid drugs for less than 3 months. Extracted RNA from PBMCs served as the source of the TCR library. The patients included were those that came from an endocrinology department in Xi'an, China. This CDR3 has 16 amino acids. V lost 5 bases to trimming and J lost 4 bases; unmatched junction nucleotides: 6. Germline V CDR1 and CDR2: SEHNR, FQNEAQ (reference sequence). These sequences were also reported in another study, on T cells in Graves' hyperthyroidism and ophthalmopathy.

The sequencing here drew on peripheral blood mononuclear cells (PBMCs), taken at new diagnosis, from a patient treated with antithyroid drugs. This rearrangement joins TRBV7-9 to TRBJ1-5; 12 bases agree with TRBD1. The TCR was taken from a man in his thirties or forties with Graves disease. The CDR3 DNA reads as TGTGCCAGCAGCAAAGGGACAGGGGGCGCGAATCAGCCCCAGCATTTT. Its protein product is CASSKGTGGANQPQHF.